Detailed here is one T cell receptor beta chain. The CDR3 has 13 amino acids. The V gene's germline CDR1 is KGHSH and CDR2 LQKENI. V lost 3 bases to trimming and J lost 6 bases, with 8 bases between them. This sample stems from a study of glioma-infiltrating T cells after dendritic cell vaccination. Across the study: Glioblastoma patients came from Phase I and II dendritic cell vaccination trials. Dendritic cells derived from monocytes and pulsed with autologous tumor lysate formed the vaccine.

Before vaccination, two weeks after the third vaccination, and at progression, PBMC were collected. The repertoire was sequenced with immunoSEQ multiplex PCR; TCRdb's copy has only in-frame clones and lacks some. Of tens of thousands of clones in the sample, about four fifths are singletons; the top ten hold roughly 35%. The rearrangement links TRBV18 to TRBJ2-2; D is unclear. The sequence was collected from a human donor with glioblastoma. The starting material was blood, obtained before dendritic cell vaccination. CDR3 amino acids: CASSPSGAGELFF. The CDR3 DNA reads TGTGCCAGCTCACCTTCGGGTGCCGGGGAGCTGTTTTTT.